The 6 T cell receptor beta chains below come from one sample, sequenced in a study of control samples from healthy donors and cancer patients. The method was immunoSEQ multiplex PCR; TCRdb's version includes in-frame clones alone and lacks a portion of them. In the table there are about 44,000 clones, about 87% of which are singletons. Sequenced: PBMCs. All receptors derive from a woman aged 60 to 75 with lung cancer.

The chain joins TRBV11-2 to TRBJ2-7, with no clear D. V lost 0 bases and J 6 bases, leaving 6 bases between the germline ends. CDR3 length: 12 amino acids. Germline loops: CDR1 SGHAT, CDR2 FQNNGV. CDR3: CASSLDQVEQYF. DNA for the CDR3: TGTGCCAGCAGCTTAGATCAGGTCGAGCAGTACTTC.

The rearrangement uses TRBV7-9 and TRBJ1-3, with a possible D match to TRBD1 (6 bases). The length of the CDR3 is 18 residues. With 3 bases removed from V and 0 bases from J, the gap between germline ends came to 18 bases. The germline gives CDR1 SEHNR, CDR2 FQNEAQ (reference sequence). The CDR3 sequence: CASSFESWDTISGNTIYF. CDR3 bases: TGTGCCAGCAGCTTTGAGTCTTGGGACACGATCTCTGGAAACACCATATATTTT.

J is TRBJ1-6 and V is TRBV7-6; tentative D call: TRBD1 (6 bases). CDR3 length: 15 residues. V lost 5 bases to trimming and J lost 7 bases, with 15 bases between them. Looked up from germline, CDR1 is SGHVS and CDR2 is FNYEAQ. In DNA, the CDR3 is TGTGCCAGCAGCCTTTACAGGCAGGGGAATTCACCCCTCCACTTT. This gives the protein CASSLYRQGNSPLHF. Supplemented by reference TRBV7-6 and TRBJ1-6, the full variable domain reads GAGVSQSPRYKVTKRGQDVALRCDPISGHVSLYWYRQALGQGPEFLTYFNYEAQQDKSGLPNDRFSAERPEGSISTLTIQRTEQRDSAMYRCASSLYRQGNSPLHFGNGTRLTVT.

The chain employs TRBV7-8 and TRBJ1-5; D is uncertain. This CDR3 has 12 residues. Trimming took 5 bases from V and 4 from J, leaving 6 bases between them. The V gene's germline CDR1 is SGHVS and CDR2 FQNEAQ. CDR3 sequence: CASSQRNQPQHF. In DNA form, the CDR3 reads TGTGCCAGCAGCCAGCGTAATCAGCCCCAGCATTTT.

CDR3: CASKRLDGDADTQYF. The CDR3 DNA follows: TGTGCCAGTAAGCGTCTCGATGGTGATGCAGATACGCAGTATTTT. The rearrangement links TRBV19 to TRBJ2-3; D gene unclear. The V and J ends lost 7 bases and 4 bases respectively, with 18 bases between them. There are 15 residues in the CDR3. Germline V gene data show CDR1 as LNHDA and CDR2 as SQIVND (reference sequence).

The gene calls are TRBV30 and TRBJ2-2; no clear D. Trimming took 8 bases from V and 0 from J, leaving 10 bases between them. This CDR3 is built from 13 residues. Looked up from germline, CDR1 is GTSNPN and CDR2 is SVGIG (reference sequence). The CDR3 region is CAGHRTNTGELFF. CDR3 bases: TGTGCCGGCCATAGGACGAACACCGGGGAGCTGTTTTTT. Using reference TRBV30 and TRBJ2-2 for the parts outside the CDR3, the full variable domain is SQTIHQWPATLVQPVGSPLSLECTVEGTSNPNLYWYRQAAGRGLQLLFYSVGIGQISSEVPQNLSASRPQDRQFILSSKKLLLSDSGFYLCAGHRTNTGELFFGEGSRLTVL.